The source of this TCR beta chain is a study of PD-L1 blockade in urothelial cancer. Study-wide results and limits: Below-median pretreatment blood TCR clonality was a predictor of better survival.

Here immunoSEQ multiplex PCR was the method, and the copy in TCRdb shows in-frame clones only, minus some. This repertoire shows tens of thousands of clones, 80% to 85% found once; its top ten account for nearly 10%. Unmatched junction bases numbered 10, after V lost 6 bases and J lost 0 bases. CDR1 is MNHEY, CDR2 SMNVEV, per germline (reference sequence). The CDR3 is 16 residues long. Patient disease was locally advanced or metastatic urothelial carcinoma. Between 1 and 8 samples, pretreatment and on-treatment, were given by each patient. A single count supports this clone. Its antigen is not known. The source is a man aged 70 or older with urothelial cancer. Here the sequenced sample was PBMCs, taken around atezolizumab (anti-PD-L1) treatment. V and J are TRBV27 and TRBJ1-1; 7 bases are shared with TRBD1. The CDR3 sequence is CASRPNRGTMNTEAFF. DNA for the CDR3: TGTGCCAGCAGGCCAAACAGGGGAACCATGAACACTGAAGCTTTCTTT.